These 4 T cell receptor beta chains share one sample of origin, sequenced in a study of blood T cell repertoires in COVID-19. Using immunoSEQ multiplex PCR, the repertoire was profiled, and TCRdb retains in-frame clones only, with some absent. The data contain 210,000 or so clones, about 80% of them singletons. The source material was peripheral blood. The receptors stem from a woman older than 75 with COVID-19, enrolled during active disease.

CDR3 sequence reads: CASSLARSVDVGGQDYGYTF. The CDR3 bases are TGCGCCAGCAGCTTGGCCCGCTCCGTAGACGTAGGAGGGCAAGACTATGGCTACACCTTC. The chain links TRBV5-1 to TRBJ1-2; D is unclear. V lost 0 bases and J lost 3, with 27 bases in between. The CDR3 has 20 residues. Germline V gene lookup returns CDR1 SGHRS and CDR2 YFSETQ.

The chain recombines TRBV5-4 with TRBJ1-6; D unresolved. The germline V and J ends were trimmed by 0 bases and 3 bases, with 7 bases remaining between them. This CDR3 is built from 15 residues. CDR1 and CDR2 (germline): SGHNT, YYREEE (reference sequence). The CDR3 here is CASSLGGDYNSPLHF. The CDR3 DNA follows: TGTGCCAGCAGCTTGGGCGGCGACTATAATTCACCCCTCCACTTT.

The V and J genes are TRBV19 and TRBJ1-4; TRBD1 is a possible D gene (6 bases). The CDR3 covers 16 residues. CDR1 LNHDA and CDR2 SQIVND come from the germline V gene (reference sequence). Trimming stripped 5 bases from V and 7 bases from J, with 20 bases between. CDR3 amino acids: CASSAQGLGWGEKLFF. The CDR3 DNA reads as TGTGCCAGTAGTGCACAGGGTTTAGGATGGGGTGAAAAACTGTTTTTT.

J is TRBJ2-7 and V is TRBV28; D is ambiguous. Germline V CDR1 and CDR2: MDHEN, SYDVKM. Trimming cost V 3 bases and J 9 bases, with 12 bases left between them. The CDR3 sequence is 12 residues long. The CDR3 nucleotides are TGTGCCAGCAGTTTGCTACACCTAGGGCAGTACTTC. As protein: CASSLLHLGQYF. The variable domain in full, with the rest retrieved from reference TRBV28 and TRBJ2-7, is DVKVTQSSRYLVKRTGEKVFLECVQDMDHENMFWYRQDPGLGLRLIYFSYDVKMKEKGDIPEGYSVSREKKERFSLILESASTNQTSMYLCASSLLHLGQYFGPGTRLTVT.